This T cell receptor beta chain was retrieved from a study of CD8+CD57+ T cells in acquired aplastic anemia. Genomic DNA served as template for TCR beta VDJ and CDR3 profiling. TCRdb fed the reads into MiXCR, producing one record per CDR3 protein. The sample yields fewer than 250,000 distinct CDR3 sequences, around 45% seen once. Patients sequenced had flow cytometry evidence of CD8+CD57+ cell expansion. Blood was sampled before the patients had received any therapy. Germline V gives CDR1 SEHNR, CDR2 FQNEAQ (reference sequence). The CDR3 covers 12 residues. V shed 5 bases and J 8 bases; nucleotides not matched to a gene: 5. This clonotype was picked up many times.

V and J are TRBV7-9 and TRBJ1-1, with TRBD1 matching over 7 bases. The origin of this receptor is a human donor with aplastic anemia. Sequences were obtained from sorted CD4+, CD8+, or CD8+CD57+ T cells (not recorded which) from PBMCs. CDR3 bases: TGTGCCAGCAGCCCAGGGGGGAGAGAAGCTTTCTTT. It translates to CASSPGGREAFF.